This T cell receptor beta chain was recorded in a study of OX40 agonist ivuxolimab in advanced cancers. General study points: Among the lowest peripheral clonal expansion occurred in 0.1-3.0 mg/kg partial responders. Relative to CD4+, CD8+ T cells held more expanded clones on average. In the expanded peripheral T cells, antigen specificity was never determined.

Details on this clone: Its antigen is undetermined.

Some clones are missing from TCRdb's copy, which holds only in-frame ones; the method was immunoSEQ multiplex PCR. The sample includes 75,000 to 80,000 clones, around 86% of them seen just once. The CDR3 is made up of 13 amino acids. CDR1 and CDR2 (germline): MDHEN, SYDVKM. V lost 8 bases and J lost 1; bases outside the gene matches: 2. Sequenced here: CD4+ or CD8+ T cells sorted from blood, sampled in a trial of the OX40 agonist ivuxolimab. The V and J genes are TRBV28 and TRBJ1-1; TRBD1 matches 9 bases. This sequence originates from an adult with an advanced solid tumor such as melanoma, head and neck, liver or kidney cancer. In DNA, the CDR3 is TGTGCCAGCTACAGGGGGCCGAACACTGAAGCTTTCTTT. Translated: CASYRGPNTEAFF.